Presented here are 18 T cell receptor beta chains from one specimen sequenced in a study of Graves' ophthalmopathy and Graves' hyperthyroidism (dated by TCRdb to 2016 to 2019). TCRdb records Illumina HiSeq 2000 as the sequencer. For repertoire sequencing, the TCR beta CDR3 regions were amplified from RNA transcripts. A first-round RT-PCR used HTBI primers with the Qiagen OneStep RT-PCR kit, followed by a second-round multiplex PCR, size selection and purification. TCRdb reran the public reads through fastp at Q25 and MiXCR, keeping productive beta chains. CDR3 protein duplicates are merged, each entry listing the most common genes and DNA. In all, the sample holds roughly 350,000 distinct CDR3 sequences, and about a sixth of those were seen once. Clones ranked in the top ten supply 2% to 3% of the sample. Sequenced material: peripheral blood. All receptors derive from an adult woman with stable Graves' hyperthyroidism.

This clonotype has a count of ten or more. Here the CDR3 reads CASSSTGTNTDTQYF. CDR3 nucleotides: TGTGCCAGCAGTTCTACAGGGACCAACACAGATACGCAGTATTTT. The chain employs TRBV28 and TRBJ2-3; possible D gene TRBD1, 6 bases. V was pared by 4 bases and J by 2 bases, with 13 bases between. Germline V gene lookup returns CDR1 MDHEN and CDR2 SYDVKM. The CDR3 length is 15 residues.

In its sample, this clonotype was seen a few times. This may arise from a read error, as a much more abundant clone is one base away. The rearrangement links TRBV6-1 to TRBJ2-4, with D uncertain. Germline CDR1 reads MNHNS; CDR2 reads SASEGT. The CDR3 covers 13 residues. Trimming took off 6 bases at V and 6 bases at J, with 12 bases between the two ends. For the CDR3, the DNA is TGTGCCAGCAGGTATGGCGAGATAAACATTCAGTACTTC. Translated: CASRYGEINIQYF.

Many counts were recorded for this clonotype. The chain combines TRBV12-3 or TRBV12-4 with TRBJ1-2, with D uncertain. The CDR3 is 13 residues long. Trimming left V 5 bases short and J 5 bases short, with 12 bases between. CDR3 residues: CASSGPSMYGYTF. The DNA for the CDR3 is TGTGCCAGCAGTGGGCCCTCAATGTATGGCTACACCTTC.

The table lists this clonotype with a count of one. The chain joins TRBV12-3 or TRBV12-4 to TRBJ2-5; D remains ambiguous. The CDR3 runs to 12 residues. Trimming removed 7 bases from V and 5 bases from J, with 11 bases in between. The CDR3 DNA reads TGTGCCAGCAATGTTGGGTCGGAGACCCAGTACTTC. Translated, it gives CASNVGSETQYF.

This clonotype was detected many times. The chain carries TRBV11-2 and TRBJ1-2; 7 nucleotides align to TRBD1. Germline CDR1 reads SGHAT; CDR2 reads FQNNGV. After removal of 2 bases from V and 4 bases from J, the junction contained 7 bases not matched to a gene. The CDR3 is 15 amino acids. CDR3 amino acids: CASSLIRGRGYGYTF. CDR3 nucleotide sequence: TGTGCCAGCAGCTTAATAAGGGGGCGAGGCTATGGCTACACCTTC.

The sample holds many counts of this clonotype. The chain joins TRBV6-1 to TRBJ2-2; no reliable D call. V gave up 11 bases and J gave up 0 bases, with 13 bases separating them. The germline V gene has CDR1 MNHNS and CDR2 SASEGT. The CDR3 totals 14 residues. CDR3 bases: TGTGCCGGGTCACCCGCGGCGAACACCGGGGAGCTGTTTTTT. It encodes CAGSPAANTGELFF.

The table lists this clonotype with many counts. This CDR3 reads CAGYSGTGETQYF. The CDR3 region has the DNA TGTGCCGGATATAGCGGGACTGGGGAGACCCAGTACTTC. The chain uses TRBV30 and TRBJ2-5, with TRBD2 identical over 8 bases. With V trimmed by 8 bases and J by 5 bases, 10 bases remained unmatched. CDR1 is GTSNPN and CDR2 is SVGIG in the germline V gene (reference sequence). This CDR3 contains 13 residues. Full variable domain (remainder filled in from reference TRBV30 and TRBJ2-5): SQTIHQWPATLVQPVGSPLSLECTVEGTSNPNLYWYRQAAGRGLQLLFYSVGIGQISSEVPQNLSASRPQDRQFILSSKKLLLSDSGFYLCAGYSGTGETQYFGPGTRLLVL.

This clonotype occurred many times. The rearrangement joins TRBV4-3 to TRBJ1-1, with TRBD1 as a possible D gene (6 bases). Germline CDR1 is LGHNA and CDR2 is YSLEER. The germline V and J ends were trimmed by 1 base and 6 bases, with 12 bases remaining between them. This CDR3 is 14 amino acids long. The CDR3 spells CASSQGGRGSEAFF. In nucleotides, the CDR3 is TGCGCCAGCAGCCAAGGAGGGAGGGGGTCTGAAGCTTTCTTT.

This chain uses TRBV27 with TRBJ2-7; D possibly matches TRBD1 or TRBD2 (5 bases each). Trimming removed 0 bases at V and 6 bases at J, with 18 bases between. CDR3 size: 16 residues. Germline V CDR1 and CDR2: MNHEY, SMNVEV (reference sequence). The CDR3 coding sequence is TGTGCCAGCAGTTTATCGGCCTCCGGGACCCTACTCGAGCAGTACTTC. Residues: CASSLSASGTLLEQYF.

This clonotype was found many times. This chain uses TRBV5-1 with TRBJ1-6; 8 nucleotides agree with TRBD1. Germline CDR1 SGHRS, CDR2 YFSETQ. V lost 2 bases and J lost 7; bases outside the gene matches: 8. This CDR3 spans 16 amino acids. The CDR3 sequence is CASSFNTGGSNSPLHF. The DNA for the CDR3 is TGCGCCAGCAGCTTCAATACAGGGGGTTCGAATTCACCCCTCCACTTT.

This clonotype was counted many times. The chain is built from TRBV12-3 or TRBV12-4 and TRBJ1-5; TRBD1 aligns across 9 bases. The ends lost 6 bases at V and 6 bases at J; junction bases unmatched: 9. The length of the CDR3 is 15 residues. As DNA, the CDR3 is TGTGCCAGCAGGTCCGGGACAGGGAGTACTCAGCCCCAGCATTTT. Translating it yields CASRSGTGSTQPQHF.

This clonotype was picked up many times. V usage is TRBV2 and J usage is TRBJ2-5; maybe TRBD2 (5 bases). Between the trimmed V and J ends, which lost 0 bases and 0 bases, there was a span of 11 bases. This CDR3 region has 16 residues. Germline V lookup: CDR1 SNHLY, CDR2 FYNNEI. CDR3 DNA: TGTGCCAGCAGTGAAGCGCTTTGGGAGTACCAAGAGACCCAGTACTTC. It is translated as CASSEALWEYQETQYF.

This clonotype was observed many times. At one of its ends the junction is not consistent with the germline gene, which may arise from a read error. The CDR3 DNA sequence: TGTGCCAGCAGTTTAGTGAGCACTGAAGCTTTCTTT. The encoded protein is CASSLVSTEAFF. The V and J genes are TRBV7-9 and TRBJ1-1, with D unclear. Germline V gene lookup returns CDR1 SEHNR and CDR2 FQNEAQ (reference sequence). The CDR3 has 12 residues.

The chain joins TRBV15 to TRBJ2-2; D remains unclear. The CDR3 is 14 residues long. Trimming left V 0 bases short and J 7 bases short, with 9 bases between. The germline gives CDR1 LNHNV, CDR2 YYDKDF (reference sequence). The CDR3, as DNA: TGTGCCACCAGCAGAGATCTTTCAGGCGGGGAGCTGTTTTTT. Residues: CATSRDLSGGELFF.

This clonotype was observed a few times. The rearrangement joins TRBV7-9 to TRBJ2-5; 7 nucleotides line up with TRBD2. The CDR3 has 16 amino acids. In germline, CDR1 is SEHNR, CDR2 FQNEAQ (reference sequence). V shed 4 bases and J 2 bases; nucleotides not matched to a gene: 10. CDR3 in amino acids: CASSSIWGGLQETQYF. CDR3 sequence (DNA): TGTGCCAGCAGCTCTATCTGGGGGGGACTGCAAGAGACCCAGTACTTC.

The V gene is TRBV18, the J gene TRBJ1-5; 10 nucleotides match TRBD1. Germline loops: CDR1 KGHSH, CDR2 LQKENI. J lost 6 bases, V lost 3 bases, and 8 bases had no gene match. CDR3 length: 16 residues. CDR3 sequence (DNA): TGTGCCAGCTCACCCCCCGGGGGACAGGGGCCTCAGCCCCAGCATTTT. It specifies CASSPPGGQGPQPQHF.

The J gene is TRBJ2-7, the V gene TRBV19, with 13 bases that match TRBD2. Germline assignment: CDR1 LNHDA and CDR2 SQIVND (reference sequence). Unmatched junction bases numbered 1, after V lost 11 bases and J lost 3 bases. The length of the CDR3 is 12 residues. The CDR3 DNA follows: TGTGCCGGGACTAGCGGGGTCTACGAGCAGTACTTC. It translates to CAGTSGVYEQYF.

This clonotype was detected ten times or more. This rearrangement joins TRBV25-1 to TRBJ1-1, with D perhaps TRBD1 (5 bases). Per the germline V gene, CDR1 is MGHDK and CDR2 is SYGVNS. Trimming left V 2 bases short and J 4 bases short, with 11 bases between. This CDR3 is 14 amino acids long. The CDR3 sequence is CASSEKGLGTEAFF. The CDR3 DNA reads TGTGCCAGCAGTGAAAAGGGGCTGGGCACTGAAGCTTTCTTT.